The text below deals with one T cell receptor beta chain. Its antigen is still unknown. This record belongs to a study of persistence of HIV-infected CD4 T cells. Study background: The sample holds CD4+ T cells responsive to CMV or HIV-1 Gag.

This was the immunoSEQ version 4 assay in survey mode. This table comes from immunoSEQ multiplex PCR, and its TCRdb copy is limited to in-frame clones, with some not included. The sample carries roughly 60,000 clones, 70% to 75% recorded once. Between the trimmed V and J ends, which lost 0 bases and 7 bases, there was a span of 12 bases. Germline V gene lookup returns CDR1 KGHDR and CDR2 SFDVKD. The CDR3 runs 15 residues. Cells were stimulated with overlapping HIV-1 Gag 15-mer peptides. CD40L-negative CD69-negative CD45RO-high memory CD4+ T cells were sorted as populations depleted of antigen-responding cells.

The material was CD4+ T cells sorted from PBMCs after approximately 19-hour stimulation, obtained from a patient who received antiretroviral therapy. This rearrangement joins TRBV24-1 to TRBJ2-1; TRBD1 might be the D (5 bases). The receptor was derived from an adult man with HIV who was CMV-seropositive. CDR3 protein: CATSDLTGPGNEQFF. As DNA, the CDR3 is TGTGCCACCAGTGATTTGACAGGACCCGGGAATGAGCAGTTCTTC.